These T cell receptor beta chains were read from a single sample in a study of beta chain features in type 1 diabetes. Here immunoSEQ multiplex PCR was the method, and the copy in TCRdb shows in-frame clones only, minus some. Of 300,000 to 350,000 clones in the sample, roughly 9% are singletons; the top ten hold 1%. Sequenced sample: central memory CD4+ T cells from blood. The source of these receptors is a man aged 30-40 years with type 1 diabetes. The conserved cysteine and the conserved F or W are not part of the CDR3 here.

J,V,CDR3
TRBJ2-7,TRBV7-2,ASSPDVAAYEQY
TRBJ2-2,TRBV6-5,ASSLQTGELF
TRBJ2-7,TRBV29-1,SVEDNRGSEQY
TRBJ2-3,TRBV4-3,ASSQVPSAGGTDTQY
TRBJ2-2,TRBV7-9,ASITGKGTGELF
TRBJ2-6,TRBV27,ASSLYSRGGTGANVLT
TRBJ1-2,TRBV30,AWSVKRTGGNYGYT
TRBJ2-3,TRBV9,ASSFGGTEDTQY
TRBJ2-7,TRBV28,ASQGPWEQY
TRBJ2-7,TRBV28,ASRMTGTRDEQY
TRBJ1-1,TRBV18,ASSKGQDTEAF
TRBJ2-2,TRBV9,ASSVTGAAGELF
TRBJ2-2,TRBV7-9,ASSLRRYNTGELF
TRBJ1-5,TRBV5-1,ASSPGQGDQPQH
TRBJ1-2,TRBV2,ASHQQENYGYT
TRBJ1-4,TRBV5-1,ASSTGRTNEKLF
TRBJ2-2,TRBV7-9,ASSRREGGELF
TRBJ1-5,TRBV4-3,ASSQDGRGNQPQH
TRBJ2-6,TRBV5-5,ASSRTGGANVLT
TRBJ2-5,TRBV7-2,ASSRDRMETQY
TRBJ2-3,TRBV27,ASSPYRLADTQY
TRBJ2-5,TRBV7-9,ASRRTDRDGETQY
TRBJ2-1,TRBV9,ASSVTLDSYNEQF
TRBJ1-5,TRBV30,AWSVSETNQPQH
TRBJ2-7,TRBV13,ASSLRGLAFSSYEQY
TRBJ2-7,TRBV29-1,SVEGAALPEQY
TRBJ2-1,TRBV4-3,ASSQDIAQHYNEQF
TRBJ2-2,TRBV21-1,ASSKDLIEVRDRETGELF
TRBJ1-1,TRBV27,ASTDDRSEAF
TRBJ1-4,TRBV5-1,ASSQPDSHNEKLF
TRBJ2-2,TRBV28,ASSDPGQGNTGELF
TRBJ2-7,TRBV28,ASSTSWDPGEQY
TRBJ2-3,TRBV7-9,ASMPNRLGTQY
TRBJ2-3,TRBV10-2,ASSEQGRGSDTQY
TRBJ2-3,TRBV7-2,ASSLGGLAGGTDTQY
TRBJ2-1,TRBV9,ASSVAASGGSWSSYNEQF
TRBJ1-6,TRBV2,ASSVAGYNSPLH
TRBJ2-3,TRBV25-1,ASSEVRGGDTDTQY
TRBJ2-1,TRBV19,ASNKRGVYNEQF
TRBJ2-2,TRBV18,ASSPRQVNTGELF
TRBJ2-5,TRBV21-1,ASSRCRRVETQY
TRBJ1-2,TRBV27,ASSSNTGNRGYT
TRBJ2-3,TRBV28,ASSSLRRTDTQY
TRBJ1-1,TRBV18,ASSPSGLNTEAF
TRBJ2-6,TRBV30,ATQGITGANVLT
TRBJ2-3,TRBV7-2,ASSLEGFTDTQY
TRBJ1-2,TRBV4-3,ASSQEDAMPNYGYT
TRBJ2-1,TRBV10-3,AISARGLDDEQF
TRBJ2-2,TRBV19,ASSTGQNTGELF
TRBJ1-2,TRBV28,ARRTSDRSYGYT
TRBJ1-2,TRBV28,ASSSALDRANYGYT
TRBJ2-3,TRBV7-2,ASSLNSGGGTDTQY
TRBJ2-1,TRBV5-1,ASRAPPGEREQF
TRBJ2-5,TRBV11-2,ASSRGLAGLQETQY
TRBJ2-2,TRBV6-6,ASRGQGKNTGELF
TRBJ1-5,TRBV7-2,ASSVDRVNQPQH